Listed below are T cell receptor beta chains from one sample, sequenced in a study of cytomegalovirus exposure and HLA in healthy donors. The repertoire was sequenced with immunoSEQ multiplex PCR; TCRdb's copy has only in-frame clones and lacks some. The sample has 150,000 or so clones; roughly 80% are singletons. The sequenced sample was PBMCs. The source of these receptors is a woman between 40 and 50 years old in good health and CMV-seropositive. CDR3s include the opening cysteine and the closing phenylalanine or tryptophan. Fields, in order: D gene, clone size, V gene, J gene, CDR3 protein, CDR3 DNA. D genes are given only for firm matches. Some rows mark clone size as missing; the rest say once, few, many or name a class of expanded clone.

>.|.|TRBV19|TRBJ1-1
CASSIRGGEAFF
TGTGCCAGTAGTATCCGCGGGGGCGAAGCTTTCTTT
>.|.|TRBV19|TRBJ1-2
CASSRDKNYGYTF
TGTGCCAGTAGTCGGGACAAGAACTATGGCTACACCTTC
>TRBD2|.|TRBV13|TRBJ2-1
CASRLAGGWGNEQFF
TGTGCCAGCCGATTAGCGGGAGGGTGGGGGAATGAGCAGTTCTTC
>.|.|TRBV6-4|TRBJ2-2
CASSEQPQGNTGELFF
TGTGCCAGCAGTGAACAACCACAGGGGAACACCGGGGAGCTGTTTTTT
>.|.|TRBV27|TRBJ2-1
CASSLIRSAYNEQFF
TGTGCCAGCAGTTTAATACGTAGTGCCTACAATGAGCAGTTCTTC
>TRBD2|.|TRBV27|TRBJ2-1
CASSLEAGGYNEQFF
TGTGCCAGCAGTTTAGAAGCGGGAGGCTACAATGAGCAGTTCTTC
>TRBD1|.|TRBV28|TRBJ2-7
CASSSTGQGAYEQYF
TGTGCCAGCAGTTCTACGGGACAGGGGGCGTACGAGCAGTACTTC
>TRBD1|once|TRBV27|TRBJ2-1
CASSFTQGANEQFF
TGTGCCAGCAGTTTTACGCAGGGGGCGAATGAGCAGTTCTTC
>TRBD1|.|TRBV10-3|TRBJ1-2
CAISGGWTGQNYGYTF
TGTGCCATCAGTGGTGGTTGGACAGGGCAGAACTATGGCTACACCTTC
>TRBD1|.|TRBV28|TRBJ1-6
CASSLRDRDSPLHF
TGTGCCAGCAGTTTAAGGGACAGGGATTCACCCCTCCACTTT
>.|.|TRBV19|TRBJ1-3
CASSLDARGGRNTIYF
TGTGCCAGTAGCCTCGACGCCAGGGGTGGACGAAACACCATATATTTT
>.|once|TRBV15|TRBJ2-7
CATSRQGSSGEQYF
TGTGCCACCAGCAGACAGGGAAGTAGTGGCGAGCAGTACTTC
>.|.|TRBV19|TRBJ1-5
CASSIRHSYSNQPQHF
TGTGCCAGTAGTATCCGACACTCATATAGCAATCAGCCCCAGCATTTT
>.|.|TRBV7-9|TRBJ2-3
CASSLEDTPGTQYF
TGTGCCAGCAGCTTAGAAGACACCCCTGGTACGCAGTATTTT
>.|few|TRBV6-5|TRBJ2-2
CASRSTNTGELFF
TGTGCCAGCAGGAGTACGAACACCGGGGAGCTGTTTTTT
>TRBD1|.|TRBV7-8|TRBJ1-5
CAVGAGGLKDQPQHF
TGTGCCGTCGGGGCAGGGGGCTTGAAGGATCAGCCCCAGCATTTT
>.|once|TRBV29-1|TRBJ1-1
CSVDNSRYTEAFF
TGCAGCGTTGATAACAGCCGCTACACTGAAGCTTTCTTT
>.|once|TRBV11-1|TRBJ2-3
CASSFTVDTDTQYF
TGTGCCAGCAGCTTTACGGTAGACACAGATACGCAGTATTTT
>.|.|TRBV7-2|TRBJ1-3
CASSLEQGEDTIYF
TGTGCCAGCAGCTTAGAACAAGGGGAGGACACCATATATTTT
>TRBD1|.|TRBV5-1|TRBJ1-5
CASSRQTGTGVGNQPQHF
TGCGCCAGCAGCCGTCAGACAGGGACTGGGGTAGGCAATCAGCCCCAGCATTTT
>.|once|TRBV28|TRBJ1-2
CASRAPGNGYTF
TGTGCCAGCAGGGCTCCAGGGAATGGCTACACCTTC
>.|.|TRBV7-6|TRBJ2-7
CASSLGRVYEQYF
TGTGCCAGCAGCTTAGGTCGGGTCTACGAGCAGTACTTC
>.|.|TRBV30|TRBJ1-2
CAWTRERGIYGYTF
TGTGCCTGGACCAGGGAAAGGGGAATTTATGGCTACACCTTC
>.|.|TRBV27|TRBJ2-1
CASKRTQANEQFF
TGTGCCAGCAAACGGACACAAGCGAATGAGCAGTTCTTC
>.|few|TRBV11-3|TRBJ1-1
CASSLLSSTEAFF
TGTGCCAGCAGCTTACTAAGTAGCACTGAAGCTTTCTTT
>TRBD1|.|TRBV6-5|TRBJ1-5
CASSRQGTQPQHF
TGTGCCAGCAGTCGACAGGGGACTCAGCCCCAGCATTTT
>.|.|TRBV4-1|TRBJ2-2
CASSHPGTSNTGELFF
TGCGCCAGCAGCCATCCGGGTACTTCGAACACCGGGGAGCTGTTTTTT